This T cell receptor (beta chain) stems from a study of low-dose radiotherapy and immunotherapy resistance in tumors. Time point reported: after trial treatment. As to treatment: LDRT plus nivolumab, ipilimumab, low-dose cyclophosphamide and aspirin (RACIN trial). This clonotype appeared many times. Primers targeting TRAV and TRBV primed first-strand cDNA, covering alpha and beta chains. Both a constant-region primer and a V-primer adapter served to amplify TCRs across roughly 22 PCR cycles. From the reads, TCRdb called clonotypes with MiXCR, one entry per CDR3 protein. The sample carries tens of thousands of distinct CDR3 sequences, 20% to 25% recorded once. This sequence was found in a female donor with ovarian cancer. The sequencing here drew on PBMCs, taken after low-dose radiotherapy plus immunotherapy.

CDR3 in DNA: TGCGCCAGCAGCCCCACCACCGGACAGGGGGTAAGAGACGGGGAGCTGTTTTTT. It yields the protein CASSPTTGQGVRDGELFF. V gene TRBV4-1 combines with J gene TRBJ2-2; the match to TRBD1 covers 10 bases. Germline trimming cut 4 bases from V and 7 bases from J; bases unmatched to any gene: 15. Germline CDR1 reads MGHRA; CDR2 reads YSYEKL. This CDR3 comprises 18 residues.